This T cell receptor (beta chain) was identified during a study of cytomegalovirus exposure and HLA in healthy donors. Study-wide results and limits: Among TCR beta chains, those listed as cytomegalovirus-associated numbered some 170. Previous analysis showed most TCR beta V segments were productive about 90% or about 30% of the time.

Donors sampled were nominally healthy, though unrecorded immune exposures were likely. Primers for the PCR totalled 60 Vbeta and 13 Jbeta. Produced via immunoSEQ multiplex PCR; TCRdb's table is partial and in-frame only. The sample yields 140,000 or so clones, nearly 90% seen once. CDR3 length equals 17 residues. Trimming removed 5 bases from V and 3 bases from J; junction bases left unmatched: 7. Per germline, CDR1 SEHNR and CDR2 FQNEAQ (reference sequence). Notes on this clone: Antigen specificity is unknown.

The sequence came from a woman aged 40 to 50 in good health and CMV-seronegative. The J gene is TRBJ2-7, the V gene TRBV7-9; 16 nucleotides match TRBD2. Sequencing was carried out using PBMCs. Here the CDR3 DNA reads TGTGCCAGCAGCCCCGGGACTAGCGGGAGGGCCGACTACGAGCAGTACTTC. Translated: CASSPGTSGRADYEQYF.